This T cell receptor beta chain was recovered during a study of cytomegalovirus exposure and HLA in healthy donors. Findings of the study overall: The authors later found most CMV-associated TCR beta chains appeared HLA-restricted.

Primers included in the PCR were 60 Vbeta and 13 Jbeta primers. TCRdb keeps only in-frame clones here, not all; method: immunoSEQ multiplex PCR. The sample lists 100,000 to 150,000 clones, more than 75% occurring once. Regarding this clone: The antigen remains unidentified.

This TCR was sampled from a man aged 25-45 years in good health and CMV-seropositive. Source material: PBMCs.

Written as DNA, the CDR3 is TGTGCCAGCAGCGGACAGGGACTTAACAATGAGCAGTTCTTC. It translates to CASSGQGLNNEQFF. The chain joins TRBV7-3 to TRBJ2-1; 8 nucleotides agree with TRBD1. The trim removed 5 bases at V and 5 bases at J, leaving 5 bases unmatched. CDR1 SGHTA and CDR2 FQGTGA come from the germline V gene. The length of the CDR3 is 14 residues.